This paragraph reports one TCR beta chain. The antigen it binds to is not known. No base quality information exists; no much larger clone differs at one position. The library was prepared using 5' RACE. Sequencing was carried out with an Illumina HiSeq 2000. A universal primer binding site was added through template switching, and the final cDNA carried a unique molecular identifier so that TCR cDNA molecules could be counted accurately. First-strand cDNA for TCR alpha and beta chains was synthesized from specific primers in the conserved constant-segment region. To control for contamination, every cDNA library was double barcoded, receiving both a SMART-Mk sample barcode and Illumina barcodes. Two successive PCR steps introduced TruSeq adapter sequences along with Illumina sample barcodes. The TCR alpha and beta cDNA libraries were sequenced on the Illumina HiSeq platform using custom primers. The original methods were these. MiGEC processed the raw reads to extract unique molecular identifiers, while MiXCR was used to determine the CDR3 positions. For each individual, recombination models were inferred using an EM algorithm with the repgenHMM and IGoR tools. The analysis of shared clonotypes was done with the tcR package in R, with sharing normalized by the product of cloneset sizes. To study raw recombination without the effects of thymic and clonal selection, out-of-frame nonproductive sequences were analyzed. TCRdb took the public reads, trimmed them with fastp at Q25, ran MiXCR for clone calling and kept in-frame beta chains. Each entry is one CDR3 protein sequence, shown with its most common DNA and genes. It is TCRdb's table, rather than the study itself, that gives the V and J calls and clone size. The sample table holds hundreds of thousands of distinct CDR3 sequences, of which 12% were seen once. The top ten constitute about 1.5% of the sample.

Only healthy Caucasian donors were included. The twin cohort consisted of three pairs of female monozygotic twins, all aged about 18 to 30 years. RNA for TCR libraries was isolated from peripheral blood mononuclear cells. This sample stems from a study of identical twins (dated by TCRdb to 2016 to 2017). About the investigation overall: To test whether fetal clonotypes persist, this study deep-sequenced TCR alpha and beta repertoires from monozygotic twins, from unrelated adults of various ages, and from cord blood. Replicate twin experiments were performed at different times using different library preparation protocols to rule out contamination.

The CDR3, cysteine through phenylalanine, is 15 amino acids long. The sequence is cut down to CDR3 DNA, 45 bases in frame from base 1. Trimming at the junction amounts to 7 bases on V and 1 base on J, and the germline ends lie 13 bases apart. CDR1 and CDR2, looked up from the germline V gene, are MDHEN and SYDVKM. The paper's findings and limits, for the study overall: Compared with coincidental sharing between unrelated individuals, out-of-frame TCR alpha sequences shared between twins had an excess of sequences with low generation probability. In beta out-of-frame sequences, excess twin sharing was weaker, because having fewer shared sequences lowered the signal-to-noise ratio. Fewer insertions were carried by abundant cord blood beta clonotypes; a weaker similar trend was observed in young adult naive repertoires, while no such trend was observed in memory repertoires. In monozygotic twins, out-of-frame TCR alpha sharing was systematically underestimated by recombination models, although the models agreed with sharing between unrelated individuals. Invariant T cells such as MAIT and iNKT could partly confound zero-insertion analyses, although diverse VJ usage argued against such confounding for most clonotypes. Conclusions relied on cross-sectional statistical analysis, since the same donors could not be followed over many years.

The same sample was also studied in work on yellow fever vaccine responses in identical twins. As the second study states: According to the authors, the vaccine-induced T cell response in identical twins seemed to be partly convergent and partly specific to each individual. In identical twins, the study followed T cell clones that responded to the vaccine with precision.

Source material: PBMCs. The receptor was isolated from a woman under 30 in good health. The rearrangement combines TRBV28 with TRBJ2-2, with the D gene call left open. CDR3 reads: CASTPPGRNTGELFF. The nucleotide sequence reads TGTGCCAGCACCCCCCCGGGCAGGAACACCGGGGAGCTGTTTTTT. The CDR3, completed at both ends by the reference TRBV28 and TRBJ2-2 genes, gives the full variable domain DVKVTQSSRYLVKRTGEKVFLECVQDMDHENMFWYRQDPGLGLRLIYFSYDVKMKEKGDIPEGYSVSREKKERFSLILESASTNQTSMYLCASTPPGRNTGELFFGEGSRLTVL.